Presented here are 8 T cell receptor beta chains from one specimen sequenced in a study of blood T cells in healthy people across ages. The use of a sample-barcoded 5' primer and a J-beta primer mix characterized a second PCR of about 7 to 12 cycles. TCRdb re-derived calls from the 5' RACE reads in MiXCR, one entry per CDR3 protein. The sample yields over 950,000 distinct CDR3 sequences, roughly 51% seen once. The sequencing sample was made of blood. The source of these receptors is a woman aged 55-70 years in good health.

V gene TRBV5-1 combines with J gene TRBJ2-1; the match to TRBD2 covers 11 bases. The CDR3 length is 14 residues. CDR1 SGHRS and CDR2 YFSETQ come from the germline V gene. Trimming took 1 base from V and 10 from J; bases not matched to a gene: 4. For the CDR3, the DNA is TGCGCCAGCAGCTTGAGCACTAGCGGGGGAGAGCAGTTCTTC. Its translation is CASSLSTSGGEQFF.

This chain connects TRBV5-1 to TRBJ2-1, with D perhaps TRBD2 (6 bases). The germline V gene has CDR1 SGHRS and CDR2 YFSETQ. This CDR3 is built from 13 residues. V lost 6 bases and J lost 3, with 10 bases in between. The CDR3 DNA is TGCGCCAGCACCCGGGAGCACTACAATGAGCAGTTCTTC. Protein sequence: CASTREHYNEQFF.

The gene calls are TRBV7-9 and TRBJ1-1; maybe TRBD1 (5 bases). CDR3 length equals 17 residues. Trimming removed 8 bases at V and 0 bases at J, with 22 bases between. Germline-derived CDR1 and CDR2 are SEHNR and FQNEAQ (reference sequence). This chain's CDR3 is CASRQPPAREMNTEAFF. CDR3 in DNA: TGTGCCAGCCGACAGCCCCCGGCCCGCGAGATGAACACTGAAGCTTTCTTT.

The V and J genes are TRBV27 and TRBJ1-1; perhaps TRBD1 as D (6 bases). The CDR3 runs 13 residues. The germline V gene has CDR1 MNHEY and CDR2 SMNVEV (reference sequence). With 7 bases removed from V and 6 bases from J, the gap between germline ends came to 15 bases. Written as DNA, the CDR3 is TGTGCCAGCACAAAACCGGGGGCATCTGAAGCTTTCTTT. It translates to CASTKPGASEAFF.

The rearrangement links TRBV7-8 to TRBJ2-3; 8 bases agree with TRBD2. V was pared by 4 bases and J by 8 bases, with 29 bases of the junction left unmatched. From germline, CDR1 is SGHVS and CDR2 FQNEAQ. This CDR3 comprises 21 residues. CDR3 sequence reads: CASSSLGGQRVSGGEGSTQYF. The CDR3 DNA sequence: TGTGCCAGCAGCTCCCTCGGCGGACAGCGGGTATCGGGAGGGGAAGGCTCTACGCAGTATTTT.

V usage is TRBV12-3 or TRBV12-4 and J usage is TRBJ2-7; perhaps TRBD1 as D (6 bases). The CDR3 runs to 14 residues. Trimming cost V 6 bases and J 2 bases, with 14 bases left between them. The CDR3 loop is CASSRSQGPYEQYF. The CDR3 nucleotides read TGTGCCAGCAGCCGCAGTCAGGGGCCCTACGAGCAGTACTTC.

V is TRBV5-1 and J is TRBJ2-3; tentative D call: TRBD2 (6 bases). Germline lookup yields CDR1 SGHRS and CDR2 YFSETQ. The CDR3 runs to 13 residues. V lost 0 bases and J 10 bases, leaving 12 bases between the germline ends. The CDR3 here is CASSLGGLPPQYF. The CDR3 DNA is TGCGCCAGCAGCTTGGGGGGACTTCCACCGCAGTATTTT.

The CDR3 here is CASSATRGALGYTF. CDR3 in DNA: TGTGCCAGCAGCGCCACACGTGGGGCGCTTGGCTACACCTTC. The chain recombines TRBV7-2 with TRBJ1-2; maybe TRBD1 (5 bases). Germline lookup yields CDR1 SGHTA and CDR2 FQGNSA. This CDR3 has 14 amino acids. The ends were cut back, 5 bases at V and 7 bases at J, with 17 bases in the middle.